This record concerns one T cell receptor (beta chain) sequence. As yet, its antigen is unknown. These data are taken from a study of cytomegalovirus exposure and HLA in healthy donors. Study-wide results and limits: The listing of some 170 TCR beta chains classed them as cytomegalovirus-associated.

Produced via immunoSEQ multiplex PCR; TCRdb's table is partial and in-frame only. Here the sample spans about 56,000 clones, 90% to 96% being singletons. Germline CDR1 is SEHNR and CDR2 is FQNEAQ (reference sequence). Trimming removed 1 base at V and 3 bases at J, with 12 bases between. The CDR3 runs to 15 residues. The source material was PBMCs. The rearrangement uses TRBV7-9 and TRBJ1-2; D may be TRBD1 (5 bases). This clonotype was obtained from a woman aged 18 to 35 in good health and CMV-seronegative. This CDR3 is CASSLVRGIDYGYTF. As DNA, the CDR3 is TGTGCCAGCAGCTTAGTACGGGGGATCGACTATGGCTACACCTTC.